This is a list of T cell receptor beta chains from one sample in a study of cytomegalovirus exposure and HLA in healthy donors. Profiling relied on immunoSEQ multiplex PCR, and the TCRdb table lists in-frame clones only, not all of them. The sample has 140,000 to 150,000 clones, approximately 80% seen once. Sequencing used PBMCs. Receptor source: a male donor in good health and CMV-seronegative. The CDR3 runs from the conserved cysteine through the conserved F or W. A D gene is named only where the DNA matches it firmly. Size is omitted from some rows. Given values are once, few, many or a class for expanded clones.

j_gene: TRBJ2-7
abundance: few
v_gene: TRBV10-3
len: 13
d_gene: NA
CDR3aa: CAISEGLAYEQYF
CDR3nt: TGTGCCATCAGTGAGGGTCTAGCCTACGAGCAGTACTTC

j_gene: TRBJ2-1
abundance: NA
v_gene: TRBV11-3
len: 14
d_gene: TRBD1
CDR3aa: CASSLQGAYNEQFF
CDR3nt: TGTGCCAGCAGCTTACAGGGGGCCTACAATGAGCAGTTCTTC

j_gene: TRBJ2-7
abundance: NA
v_gene: TRBV7-9
len: 14
d_gene: TRBD2
CDR3aa: CASNEREGGYEQYF
CDR3nt: TGTGCCAGCAACGAGCGGGAGGGTGGCTACGAGCAGTACTTC

j_gene: TRBJ2-7
abundance: NA
v_gene: TRBV10-2
len: 13
d_gene: NA
CDR3aa: CASSDYGEGEQYF
CDR3nt: TGCGCCAGCAGTGACTACGGAGAAGGCGAGCAGTACTTC

j_gene: TRBJ2-2
abundance: NA
v_gene: TRBV27
len: 15
d_gene: TRBD2
CDR3aa: CASSLGLAGVGELFF
CDR3nt: TGTGCCAGCAGTTTAGGGCTAGCGGGAGTCGGGGAGCTGTTTTTT

j_gene: TRBJ2-7
abundance: NA
v_gene: TRBV5-1
len: 15
d_gene: TRBD1
CDR3aa: CASSFAGTGTYEQYF
CDR3nt: TGCGCCAGCAGCTTCGCCGGGACAGGGACCTACGAGCAGTACTTC

j_gene: TRBJ2-1
abundance: NA
v_gene: TRBV6-5
len: 16
d_gene: TRBD2
CDR3aa: CASSSRDGGSYNEQFF
CDR3nt: TGTGCCAGCAGTTCCCGAGATGGCGGGAGCTACAATGAGCAGTTCTTC

j_gene: TRBJ2-1
abundance: NA
v_gene: TRBV2
len: 15
d_gene: NA
CDR3aa: CASSRLGLAGGEQFF
CDR3nt: TGTGCCAGCAGTCGTCTTGGACTAGCAGGGGGTGAGCAGTTCTTC

j_gene: TRBJ2-7
abundance: NA
v_gene: TRBV9
len: 14
d_gene: TRBD1
CDR3aa: CASSATGVGYEQYF
CDR3nt: TGTGCCAGCAGCGCCACAGGGGTAGGGTACGAGCAGTACTTC

j_gene: TRBJ2-3
abundance: NA
v_gene: TRBV6-6
len: 15
d_gene: NA
CDR3aa: CASSYNRRNTDTQYF
CDR3nt: TGTGCCAGCAGTTATAACAGGAGAAACACAGATACGCAGTATTTT

j_gene: TRBJ1-1
abundance: once
v_gene: TRBV6-1
len: 14
d_gene: TRBD1
CDR3aa: CASRGQLLSTEAFF
CDR3nt: TGTGCCAGCAGGGGACAGTTGCTGAGCACTGAAGCTTTCTTT

j_gene: TRBJ2-7
abundance: NA
v_gene: TRBV7-6
len: 13
d_gene: NA
CDR3aa: CASSPLGPGEQYF
CDR3nt: TGTGCCAGCAGCCCCCTTGGGCCCGGCGAGCAGTACTTC

j_gene: TRBJ2-5
abundance: NA
v_gene: TRBV2
len: 14
d_gene: TRBD1
CDR3aa: CASSPDRGQETQYF
CDR3nt: TGTGCCAGCAGTCCAGACAGGGGGCAAGAGACCCAGTACTTC

j_gene: TRBJ2-3
abundance: NA
v_gene: TRBV7-9
len: 15
d_gene: NA
CDR3aa: CASSPPRVGTDTQYF
CDR3nt: TGTGCCAGCAGCCCCCCTCGCGTCGGCACAGATACGCAGTATTTT

j_gene: TRBJ2-5
abundance: NA
v_gene: TRBV30
len: 17
d_gene: TRBD2
CDR3aa: CAWTPRWTSGAQETQYF
CDR3nt: TGTGCCTGGACTCCCCGCTGGACTAGCGGGGCCCAAGAGACCCAGTACTTC

j_gene: TRBJ1-2
abundance: NA
v_gene: TRBV27
len: 15
d_gene: TRBD1
CDR3aa: CASSSGGIANYGYTF
CDR3nt: TGTGCCAGCAGTTCAGGGGGCATAGCTAACTATGGCTACACCTTC

j_gene: TRBJ1-6
abundance: NA
v_gene: TRBV7-2
len: 16
d_gene: NA
CDR3aa: CASSRQASSYNSPLHF
CDR3nt: TGTGCCAGCAGTCGACAGGCCAGCTCCTATAATTCACCCCTCCACTTT

j_gene: TRBJ2-1
abundance: NA
v_gene: TRBV7-6
len: 17
d_gene: TRBD2
CDR3aa: CASSLATSGSRDNEQFF
CDR3nt: TGTGCCAGCAGCTTAGCAACCAGCGGGAGTAGAGACAATGAGCAGTTCTTC

j_gene: TRBJ1-1
abundance: NA
v_gene: TRBV7-9
len: 17
d_gene: TRBD1
CDR3aa: CASSPSGTGLPNTEAFF
CDR3nt: TGTGCCAGCAGCCCTTCCGGGACAGGGCTTCCGAACACTGAAGCTTTCTTT

j_gene: TRBJ2-7
abundance: NA
v_gene: TRBV7-7
len: 15
d_gene: TRBD1
CDR3aa: CASSLFSGQGYEQYF
CDR3nt: TGTGCTAGCAGCTTATTTTCTGGACAGGGCTACGAGCAGTACTTC

j_gene: TRBJ1-2
abundance: few
v_gene: TRBV6-5
len: 15
d_gene: NA
CDR3aa: CASSYSEESGYGYTF
CDR3nt: TGTGCCAGCAGTTACTCAGAGGAGTCGGGCTATGGCTACACCTTC

j_gene: TRBJ1-5
abundance: once
v_gene: TRBV15
len: 16
d_gene: NA
CDR3aa: CATSRDLDRSNQPQHF
CDR3nt: TGTGCCACCAGCAGAGATCTAGATAGGAGCAATCAGCCCCAGCATTTT

j_gene: TRBJ1-5
abundance: NA
v_gene: TRBV6-1
len: 15
d_gene: NA
CDR3aa: CASSELGQINQPQHF
CDR3nt: TGTGCCAGCAGTGAATTAGGACAGATCAATCAGCCCCAGCATTTT

j_gene: TRBJ2-3
abundance: NA
v_gene: TRBV18
len: 12
d_gene: TRBD2
CDR3aa: CASSAGGDTQYF
CDR3nt: TGTGCCAGCTCAGCGGGGGGGGATACGCAGTATTTT

j_gene: TRBJ2-7
abundance: NA
v_gene: TRBV7-8
len: 14
d_gene: NA
CDR3aa: CASSRDTYSYEQYF
CDR3nt: TGTGCCAGCAGCCGTGACACCTACTCCTACGAGCAGTACTTC

j_gene: TRBJ2-5
abundance: NA
v_gene: TRBV5-6
len: 14
d_gene: TRBD2
CDR3aa: CASSLARGVKTQYF
CDR3nt: TGTGCCAGCAGCTTGGCGCGGGGGGTAAAGACCCAGTACTTC

j_gene: TRBJ2-7
abundance: NA
v_gene: TRBV6-5
len: 13
d_gene: NA
CDR3aa: CASSYIRPGLQYF
CDR3nt: TGTGCCAGCAGTTACATACGACCAGGGTTGCAGTACTTC

j_gene: TRBJ2-1
abundance: NA
v_gene: TRBV25-1
len: 15
d_gene: TRBD2
CDR3aa: CASSEAGGGYNEQFF
CDR3nt: TGTGCCAGCAGTGAAGCGGGAGGGGGGTACAATGAGCAGTTCTTC

j_gene: TRBJ1-1
abundance: NA
v_gene: TRBV19
len: 12
d_gene: NA
CDR3aa: CASSIRNTEAFF
CDR3nt: TGTGCCAGTAGTATCAGGAACACTGAAGCTTTCTTT

j_gene: TRBJ2-7
abundance: NA
v_gene: TRBV9
len: 14
d_gene: TRBD2
CDR3aa: CASSVEPGGAEQYF
CDR3nt: TGTGCCAGCAGCGTAGAGCCGGGGGGAGCCGAGCAGTACTTC

j_gene: TRBJ1-2
abundance: NA
v_gene: TRBV6-1
len: 14
d_gene: NA
CDR3aa: CASSVGGRDYGYTF
CDR3nt: TGTGCCAGCAGTGTAGGGGGGAGGGACTATGGCTACACCTTC

j_gene: TRBJ1-1
abundance: NA
v_gene: TRBV21-1
len: 15
d_gene: NA
CDR3aa: CATTHGHTLNTEAFF
CDR3nt: TGTGCCACCACCCACGGACACACTCTGAACACTGAAGCTTTCTTT

j_gene: TRBJ2-3
abundance: NA
v_gene: TRBV6-4
len: 14
d_gene: NA
CDR3aa: CASSTTLETDTQYF
CDR3nt: TGTGCCAGCAGTACGACTCTAGAAACAGATACGCAGTATTTT

j_gene: TRBJ2-5
abundance: NA
v_gene: TRBV4-3
len: 18
d_gene: TRBD2
CDR3aa: CASSPWTSGGPLEETQYF
CDR3nt: TGCGCCAGCAGCCCTTGGACTAGCGGGGGGCCCTTGGAAGAGACCCAGTACTTC

j_gene: TRBJ2-3
abundance: once
v_gene: TRBV13
len: 15
d_gene: NA
CDR3aa: CASSFGDSARGTQYF
CDR3nt: TGTGCCAGCAGCTTTGGGGACAGCGCACGGGGGACGCAGTATTTT

j_gene: TRBJ2-5
abundance: NA
v_gene: TRBV9
len: 17
d_gene: TRBD2
CDR3aa: CASSEGLSGGAPETQYF
CDR3nt: TGTGCCAGCAGCGAGGGGCTTAGCGGGGGGGCCCCGGAGACCCAGTACTTC

j_gene: TRBJ1-2
abundance: NA
v_gene: TRBV10-3
len: 14
d_gene: NA
CDR3aa: CAISGGSPNYGYTF
CDR3nt: TGTGCCATCAGTGGGGGCTCACCAAACTATGGCTACACCTTC

j_gene: TRBJ1-2
abundance: NA
v_gene: TRBV11-2
len: 13
d_gene: NA
CDR3aa: CASSLDRVNGYTF
CDR3nt: TGTGCCAGCAGCTTAGATCGGGTTAATGGCTACACCTTC

j_gene: TRBJ2-1
abundance: NA
v_gene: TRBV2
len: 15
d_gene: NA
CDR3aa: CASTPGSGKGNEQFF
CDR3nt: TGTGCCAGCACCCCGGGTAGCGGAAAGGGCAATGAGCAGTTCTTC

j_gene: TRBJ2-4
abundance: NA
v_gene: TRBV5-5
len: 16
d_gene: NA
CDR3aa: CASSLEPVLAKNIQYF
CDR3nt: TGTGCCAGCAGCTTGGAACCAGTCCTAGCCAAAAACATTCAGTACTTC

j_gene: TRBJ2-3
abundance: NA
v_gene: TRBV6-4
len: 15
d_gene: TRBD2
CDR3aa: CASSRAGGPPHTQYF
CDR3nt: TGTGCCAGCAGCCGAGCGGGAGGGCCTCCCCACACGCAGTATTTT

j_gene: TRBJ2-7
abundance: NA
v_gene: TRBV5-6
len: 14
d_gene: NA
CDR3aa: CASSLEGLSYEQYF
CDR3nt: TGTGCCAGCAGCTTGGAGGGGTTATCCTACGAGCAGTACTTC

j_gene: TRBJ1-2
abundance: NA
v_gene: TRBV18
len: 13
d_gene: TRBD1
CDR3aa: CASSPGQNYGYTF
CDR3nt: TGTGCCAGCTCACCGGGACAGAACTATGGCTACACCTTC

j_gene: TRBJ2-1
abundance: NA
v_gene: TRBV14
len: 19
d_gene: TRBD2
CDR3aa: CASSQEGLAAMSSYNEQFF
CDR3nt: TGTGCCAGCAGCCAAGAGGGACTAGCGGCGATGAGCTCCTACAATGAGCAGTTCTTC